The subject of this entry is one TCR beta chain. Antigen: not known. TCR beta CDR3 region amplification was performed from RNA transcripts. Carried out on the TCR CDR3, a first-round RT-PCR used the HTBI primer set. In TCRdb, the multiplex PCR reads were re-called with MiXCR into one record per CDR3 protein. The table shows more than 300,000 distinct CDR3 sequences, with 11% to 15% occurring only once. This specimen comes from a study of T cells in Graves' hyperthyroidism and ophthalmopathy. Trimming left V 1 base short and J 8 bases short, with 11 bases between. Looked up from germline, CDR1 is GTSNPN and CDR2 is SVGIG (reference sequence). The CDR3 sequence is 12 residues long. Clinical symptoms, serum thyroxine and TRAb, thyroid ultrasound and orbital computed tomography were used for the diagnoses. Study-wide results and caveats: Blood shared most expanded thyroid clonotypes above 0.001.

Input material: blood. The J gene is TRBJ1-2, the V gene TRBV30; D not resolved. The source of this sequence is a woman aged 55-75 years with Graves' hyperthyroidism. CDR3 DNA: TGTGCCTGGAGTGAAAGTTTTCGGGGCTACACCTTC. This sequence encodes CAWSESFRGYTF.